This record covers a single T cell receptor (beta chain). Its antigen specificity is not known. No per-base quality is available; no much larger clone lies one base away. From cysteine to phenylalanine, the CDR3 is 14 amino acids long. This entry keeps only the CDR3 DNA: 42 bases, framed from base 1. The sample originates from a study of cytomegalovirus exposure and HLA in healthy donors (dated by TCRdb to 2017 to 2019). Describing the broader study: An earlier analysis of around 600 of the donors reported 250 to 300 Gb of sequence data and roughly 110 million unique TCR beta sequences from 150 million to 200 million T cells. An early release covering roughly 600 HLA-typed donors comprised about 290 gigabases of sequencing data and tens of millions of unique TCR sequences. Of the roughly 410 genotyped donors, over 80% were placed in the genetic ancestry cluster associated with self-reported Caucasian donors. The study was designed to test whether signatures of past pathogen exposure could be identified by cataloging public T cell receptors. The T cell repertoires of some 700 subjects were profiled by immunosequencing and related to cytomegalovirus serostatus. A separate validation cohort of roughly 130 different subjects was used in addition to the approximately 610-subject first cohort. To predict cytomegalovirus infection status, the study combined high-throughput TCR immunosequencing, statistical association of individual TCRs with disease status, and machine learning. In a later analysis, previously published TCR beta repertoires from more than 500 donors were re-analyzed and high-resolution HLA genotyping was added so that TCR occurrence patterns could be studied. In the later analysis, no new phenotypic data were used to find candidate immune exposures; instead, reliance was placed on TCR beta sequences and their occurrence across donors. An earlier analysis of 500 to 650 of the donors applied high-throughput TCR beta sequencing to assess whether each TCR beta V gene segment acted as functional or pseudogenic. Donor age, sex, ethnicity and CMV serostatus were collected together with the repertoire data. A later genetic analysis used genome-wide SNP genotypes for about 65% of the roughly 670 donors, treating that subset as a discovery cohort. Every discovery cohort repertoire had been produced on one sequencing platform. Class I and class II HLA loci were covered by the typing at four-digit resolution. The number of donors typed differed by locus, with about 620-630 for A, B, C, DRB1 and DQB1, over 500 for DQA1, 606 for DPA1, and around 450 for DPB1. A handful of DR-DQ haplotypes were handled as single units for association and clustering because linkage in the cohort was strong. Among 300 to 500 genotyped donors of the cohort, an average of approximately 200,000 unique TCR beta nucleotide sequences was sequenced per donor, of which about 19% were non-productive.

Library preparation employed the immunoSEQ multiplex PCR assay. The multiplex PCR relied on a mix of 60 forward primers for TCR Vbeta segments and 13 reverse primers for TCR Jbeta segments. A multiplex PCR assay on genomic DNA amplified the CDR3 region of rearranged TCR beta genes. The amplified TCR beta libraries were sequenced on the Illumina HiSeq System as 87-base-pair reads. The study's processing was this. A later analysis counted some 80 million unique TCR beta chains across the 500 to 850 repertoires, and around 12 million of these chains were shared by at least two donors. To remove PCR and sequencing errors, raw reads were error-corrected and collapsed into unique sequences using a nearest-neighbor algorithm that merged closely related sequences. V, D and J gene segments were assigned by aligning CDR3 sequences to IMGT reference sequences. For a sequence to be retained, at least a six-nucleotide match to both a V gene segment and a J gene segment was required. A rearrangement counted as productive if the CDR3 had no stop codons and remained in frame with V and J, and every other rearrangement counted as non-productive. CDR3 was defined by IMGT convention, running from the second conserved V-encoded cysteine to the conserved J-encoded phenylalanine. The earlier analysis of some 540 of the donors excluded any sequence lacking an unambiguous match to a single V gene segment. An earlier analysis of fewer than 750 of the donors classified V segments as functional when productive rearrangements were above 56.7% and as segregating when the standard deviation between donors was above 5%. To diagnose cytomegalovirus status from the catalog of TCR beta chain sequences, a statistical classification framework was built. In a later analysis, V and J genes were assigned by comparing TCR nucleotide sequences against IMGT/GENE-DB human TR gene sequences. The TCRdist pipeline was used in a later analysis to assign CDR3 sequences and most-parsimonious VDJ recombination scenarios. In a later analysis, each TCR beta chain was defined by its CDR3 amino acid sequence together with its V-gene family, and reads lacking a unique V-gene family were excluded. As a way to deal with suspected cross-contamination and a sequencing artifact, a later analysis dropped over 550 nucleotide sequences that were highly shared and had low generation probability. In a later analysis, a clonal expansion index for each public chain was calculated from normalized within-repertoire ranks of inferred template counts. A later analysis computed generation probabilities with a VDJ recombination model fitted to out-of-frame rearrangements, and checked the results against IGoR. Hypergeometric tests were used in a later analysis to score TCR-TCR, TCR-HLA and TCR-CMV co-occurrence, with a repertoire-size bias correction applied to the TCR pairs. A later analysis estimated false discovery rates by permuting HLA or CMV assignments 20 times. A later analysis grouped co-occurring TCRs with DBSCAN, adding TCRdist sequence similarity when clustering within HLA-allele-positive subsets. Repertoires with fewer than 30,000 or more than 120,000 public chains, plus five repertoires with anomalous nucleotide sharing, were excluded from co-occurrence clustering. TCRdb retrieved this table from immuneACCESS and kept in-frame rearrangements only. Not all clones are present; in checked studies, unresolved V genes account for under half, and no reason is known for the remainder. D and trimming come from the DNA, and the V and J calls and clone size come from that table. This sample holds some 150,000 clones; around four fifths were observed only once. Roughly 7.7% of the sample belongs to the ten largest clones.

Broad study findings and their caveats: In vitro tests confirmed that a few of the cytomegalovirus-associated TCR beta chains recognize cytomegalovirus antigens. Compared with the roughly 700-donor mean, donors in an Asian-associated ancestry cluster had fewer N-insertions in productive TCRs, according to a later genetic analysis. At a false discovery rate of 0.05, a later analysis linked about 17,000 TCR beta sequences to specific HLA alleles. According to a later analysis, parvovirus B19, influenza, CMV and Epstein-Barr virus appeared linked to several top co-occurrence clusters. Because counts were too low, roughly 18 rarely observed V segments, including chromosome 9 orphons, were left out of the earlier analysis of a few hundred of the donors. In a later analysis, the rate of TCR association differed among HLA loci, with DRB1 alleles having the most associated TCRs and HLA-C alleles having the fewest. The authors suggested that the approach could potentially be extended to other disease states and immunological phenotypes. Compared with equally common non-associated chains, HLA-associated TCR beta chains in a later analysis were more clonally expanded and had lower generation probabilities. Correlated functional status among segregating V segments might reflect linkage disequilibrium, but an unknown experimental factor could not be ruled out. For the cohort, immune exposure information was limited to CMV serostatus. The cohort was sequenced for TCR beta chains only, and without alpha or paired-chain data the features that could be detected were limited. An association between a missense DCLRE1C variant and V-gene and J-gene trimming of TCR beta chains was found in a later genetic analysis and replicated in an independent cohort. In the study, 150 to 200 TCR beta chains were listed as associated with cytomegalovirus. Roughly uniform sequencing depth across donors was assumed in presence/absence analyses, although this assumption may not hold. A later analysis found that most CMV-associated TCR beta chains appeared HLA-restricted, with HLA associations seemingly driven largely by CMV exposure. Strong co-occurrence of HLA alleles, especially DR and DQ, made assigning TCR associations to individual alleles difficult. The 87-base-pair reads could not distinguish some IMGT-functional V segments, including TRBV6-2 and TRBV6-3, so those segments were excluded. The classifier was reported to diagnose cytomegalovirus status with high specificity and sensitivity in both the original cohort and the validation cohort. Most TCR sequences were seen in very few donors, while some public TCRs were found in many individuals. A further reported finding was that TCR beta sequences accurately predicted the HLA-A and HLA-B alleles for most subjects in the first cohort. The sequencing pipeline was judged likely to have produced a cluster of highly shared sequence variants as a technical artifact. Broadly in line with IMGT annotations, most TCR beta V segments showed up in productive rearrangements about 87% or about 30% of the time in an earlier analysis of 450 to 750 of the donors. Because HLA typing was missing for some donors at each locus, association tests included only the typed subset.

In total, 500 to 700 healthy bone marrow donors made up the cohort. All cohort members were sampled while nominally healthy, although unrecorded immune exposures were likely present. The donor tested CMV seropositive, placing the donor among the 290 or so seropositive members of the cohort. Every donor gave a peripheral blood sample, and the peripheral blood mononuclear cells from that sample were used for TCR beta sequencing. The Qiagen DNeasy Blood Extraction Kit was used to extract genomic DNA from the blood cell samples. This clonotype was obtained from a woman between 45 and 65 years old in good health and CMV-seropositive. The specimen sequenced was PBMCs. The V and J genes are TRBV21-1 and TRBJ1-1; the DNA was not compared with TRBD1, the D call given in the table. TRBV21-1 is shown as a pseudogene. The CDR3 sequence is CASSPRGGNTEAFF. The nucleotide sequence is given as TGTGCCAGCAGCCCTCGAGGGGGGAACACTGAAGCTTTCTTT.